The 23 T cell receptor beta chains listed next were all sequenced from one sample in a study of circulating and synovial CD4+ cells in juvenile arthritis. Some clones are missing from TCRdb's copy, which holds only in-frame ones; the method was immunoSEQ multiplex PCR. The table shows about 16,000 clones, with around nine tenths occurring only once. The sample was CD4+ T cells from blood. These receptors all come from a human donor with juvenile idiopathic arthritis.

This rearrangement joins TRBV4-2 to TRBJ1-4; D ambiguous. V lost 0 bases, J lost 4 bases, and 21 bases lay in between. CDR1 is LGHNA and CDR2 is YNFKEQ in the germline V gene. This CDR3 contains 19 residues. The CDR3 protein is CASSQDSNTRGGNNEKLFF. The CDR3 DNA reads as TGTGCCAGCAGCCAAGATTCAAACACGCGAGGAGGAAATAATGAAAAACTGTTTTTT.

The chain combines TRBV6-5 with TRBJ2-3; TRBD1 matches 7 bases. V trimming: 5 bases; J trimming: 4 bases; junction bases outside the gene matches: 3. Germline CDR1 is MNHEY and CDR2 is SVGAGI. The CDR3 length is 13 residues. The DNA of the CDR3 is TGTGCCAGCAGTGAACAGGGGTCAGATACGCAGTATTTT. Amino acid sequence: CASSEQGSDTQYF.

The chain links TRBV19 to TRBJ2-3; 8 bases map to TRBD1. The CDR3 loop spans 15 amino acids. Losses at the gene ends were 6 bases for V and 0 bases for J; bases not matched to a gene: 5. Germline assignment: CDR1 LNHDA and CDR2 SQIVND (reference sequence). In nucleotides, the CDR3 is TGTGCCAGTAGGAAAAGACAGGGGAGCACAGATACGCAGTATTTT. Protein product: CASRKRQGSTDTQYF.

The genes are TRBV7-2 and TRBJ1-1; D possibly corresponds to TRBD1 (6 bases). Germline V gene sequence: CDR1 SGHTA, CDR2 FQGNSA. The CDR3 runs 14 residues. Deletions cut 5 bases from V and 4 bases from J, with 14 bases between. CDR3 amino acids: CASSRLSGATEAFF. In DNA form, the CDR3 reads TGTGCCAGCAGCCGGTTGTCAGGGGCCACTGAAGCTTTCTTT.

This sequence joins TRBV30 and TRBJ1-6; 7 bases are shared with TRBD1. Germline V CDR1 and CDR2: GTSNPN, SVGIG (reference sequence). The V segment lost 5 bases and the J segment 7 bases; nucleotides outside the gene matches: 14. The CDR3 extends over 16 amino acids. This CDR3 reads CAWDREGGWSNSPLHF. CDR3 sequence (DNA): TGTGCCTGGGACAGGGAAGGAGGCTGGTCAAATTCACCCCTCCACTTT.

In nucleotides, the CDR3 is TGTGCTAGTGGTTTGGGGCGACAGGCCTACGAGCAGTACTTC. This codes for CASGLGRQAYEQYF. The chain links TRBV12-5 to TRBJ2-7; weak D call: TRBD1 (6 bases). The CDR3 contains 14 residues. The germline V and J ends were trimmed by 1 base and 2 bases, with 9 bases remaining between them. The germline V gene has CDR1 LGHNT and CDR2 FRNRAP.

This chain joins TRBV30 and TRBJ1-3; tentative D call: TRBD1 (6 bases). Between the trimmed V and J ends, which lost 3 bases and 2 bases, there was a span of 8 bases. This CDR3 has 13 amino acids. Per the germline V gene, CDR1 is GTSNPN and CDR2 is SVGIG (reference sequence). The CDR3 DNA reads TGTGCCTGGAGCAGGGGCACTGGAAACACCATATATTTT. It specifies CAWSRGTGNTIYF.

The chain is built from TRBV6-5 and TRBJ2-3, with a tentative D call TRBD1 (5 bases). The CDR3 contains 14 residues. Germline assignment: CDR1 MNHEY and CDR2 SVGAGI. Trimming removed 6 bases from V and 1 base from J, with 11 bases in between. The CDR3 DNA sequence: TGTGCCAGCAGGCGAGGACATCGCACAGATACGCAGTATTTT. Translation gives CASRRGHRTDTQYF.

This chain uses TRBV2 with TRBJ1-1; the D gene is possibly TRBD1 (6 bases). Germline CDR1 reads SNHLY; CDR2 reads FYNNEI. V gave up 4 bases and J gave up 4 bases, with 10 bases separating them. The CDR3 covers 13 residues. CDR3 nucleotides: TGTGCCAGCAGTGCGGGACATTCCACTGAAGCTTTCTTT. It specifies CASSAGHSTEAFF.

The chain carries TRBV12-5 and TRBJ1-1, with unresolved D. V lost 0 bases to trimming and J lost 4 bases, with 12 bases between them. Germline CDR1 reads LGHNT; CDR2 reads FRNRAP. The CDR3 spans 15 residues. CDR3 DNA sequence: TGTGCTAGTGGTTTGGTAATACGGTCCTCCACTGAAGCTTTCTTT. It is translated as CASGLVIRSSTEAFF.

The chain carries TRBV7-9 and TRBJ1-3, with TRBD1 matching 9 bases. Per the germline V gene, CDR1 is SEHNR and CDR2 is FQNEAQ (reference sequence). Trimming took 5 bases from V and 3 from J; bases not matched to a gene: 11. The CDR3 is 17 amino acids. Here the CDR3 DNA reads TGTGCCAGCAGCGCTAGGCGGGACAGGGAGAATGGAAACACCATATATTTT. This codes for CASSARRDRENGNTIYF.

This chain joins TRBV7-2 and TRBJ2-2, with 8 nucleotides matching TRBD1. The germline V gene has CDR1 SGHTA and CDR2 FQGNSA. CDR3 length: 15 amino acids. Trimming took 6 bases from V and 3 from J; bases not matched to a gene: 6. The CDR3 region has the DNA TGTGCCAGCAGGAGGGACAGGTGGGACACCGGGGAGCTGTTTTTT. It specifies CASRRDRWDTGELFF.

The V gene is TRBV10-3, the J gene TRBJ1-1, with unresolved D. The CDR3 length is 14 residues. Germline V CDR1 and CDR2: ENHRY, SYGVKD. V gave up 8 bases and J gave up 3 bases, with 16 bases separating them. The CDR3 coding sequence is TGTGCCATCCGAGGGCAGGATGACGACACTGAAGCTTTCTTT. This codes for CAIRGQDDDTEAFF.

Note on this clone: This sample also contains other DNA sequences that code for the same CDR3. V usage is TRBV11-3 and J usage is TRBJ2-3; 16 bases agree with TRBD2. The CDR3 consists of 18 residues. In germline, CDR1 is SGHNT, CDR2 YENEEA. V trimming: 4 bases; J trimming: 5 bases; junction bases outside the gene matches: 9. CDR3: CASSSPGTSGRAQDTQYF. For the CDR3, the DNA is TGTGCCAGCAGCTCTCCCGGGACTAGCGGGAGGGCCCAAGATACGCAGTATTTT.

The chain joins TRBV19 to TRBJ1-1; 7 bases fit TRBD1. There are 13 residues in the CDR3. V was pared by 5 bases and J by 4 bases, with 4 bases of the junction left unmatched. CDR1 is LNHDA, CDR2 SQIVND, per germline (reference sequence). CDR3 amino acids: CASSFYRGTEAFF. As DNA, the CDR3 is TGTGCCAGTAGTTTCTACAGGGGCACTGAAGCTTTCTTT.

In the case of this clone: One end of the junction does not line up with germline, which may come from a read error. The same CDR3 can be traced to other DNA sequences in this sample. This chain uses TRBV6-1 with TRBJ1-6; 8 nucleotides align to TRBD1. There are 15 residues in the CDR3. CDR1 and CDR2 from the germline V gene are MNHNS and SASEGT. CDR3: CASRTGVSYNSPLHF. As DNA, the CDR3 is TGTGCCAGCAGGACAGGGGTGTCCTATAATTCCCCCCTCCACTTT.

The chain has TRBV4-1 and TRBJ2-1; no reliable D call. The V gene's germline CDR1 is MGHRA and CDR2 YSYEKL. The CDR3 is 15 amino acids. Trimming removed 1 base from V and 0 bases from J, with 7 bases in between. The DNA of the CDR3 is TGCGCCAGCAGCCAAGTCTTTGTCTCCTACAATGAGCAGTTCTTC. Its translation: CASSQVFVSYNEQFF.

Only one count was recorded for this clone. The chain links TRBV29-1 to TRBJ1-5; D is ambiguous. Trimming removed 4 bases from V and 11 bases from J, with 15 bases in between. The CDR3 has 12 residues. Germline CDR1 reads SQVTM; CDR2 reads ANQGSEA. CDR3 nucleotide sequence: TGCAGCGTTGGGTGGGAGGGAGGAGCCCAGCATTTT. Translation: CSVGWEGGAQHF.

The chain carries TRBV14 and TRBJ1-1; possible D gene TRBD1, 5 bases. From germline, CDR1 is SGHDN and CDR2 FVKESK. CDR3 size: 16 residues. V was trimmed by 4 bases and J by 0 bases, leaving 15 bases between them. CDR3 sequence: CASSRRLGPMNTEAFF. The CDR3 nucleotides read TGTGCCAGCAGCCGGAGACTGGGGCCTATGAACACTGAAGCTTTCTTT.

In regard to this clone: This sample also contains other DNA sequences that code for the same CDR3. The genes are TRBV19 and TRBJ1-1, with D perhaps TRBD1 (5 bases). The germline V and J ends were trimmed by 6 bases and 1 base, with 9 bases remaining between them. Germline-derived CDR1 and CDR2 are LNHDA and SQIVND (reference sequence). The CDR3 is made up of 13 amino acids. The CDR3 sequence is CASSLRGNTEAFF. The DNA for the CDR3 is TGTGCCAGTAGCCTAAGGGGGAACACTGAAGCTTTCTTT.

The chain has TRBV10-2 and TRBJ2-1; 11 nucleotides align to TRBD2. The V gene end was trimmed by 6 bases and the J gene end by 4 bases; junction bases not matched to a gene: 8. The CDR3 runs to 16 residues. In germline, CDR1 is WSHSY, CDR2 SAAADI. Here the CDR3 DNA reads TGCGCCAGCAGGGCGGGACTAGCGGAGCGATACAATGAGCAGTTCTTC. Encoded protein: CASRAGLAERYNEQFF.

To note about this clone: The junction differs from germline at one of its ends, possibly a read error. The CDR3 sequence is CASSFSGASTDAQYF. The DNA for the CDR3 is TGCGCCAGCAGCTTCTCAGGGGCAAGCACAGATGCGCAGTATTTT. The V and J genes are TRBV5-1 and TRBJ2-3; D may be TRBD1 (6 bases). Germline CDR1 and CDR2: SGHRS and YFSETQ. The CDR3 has 15 residues.

The CDR3 DNA follows: TGTGCCAGCAGTGAAATGGGGACTCTATACAATGAGCAGTTCTTC. Its protein is CASSEMGTLYNEQFF. This chain joins TRBV6-1 and TRBJ2-1; possible D gene TRBD2, 6 bases. The CDR3 extends over 15 amino acids. Germline V gene sequence: CDR1 MNHNS, CDR2 SASEGT. Trimming left V 2 bases short and J 4 bases short, with 12 bases between.